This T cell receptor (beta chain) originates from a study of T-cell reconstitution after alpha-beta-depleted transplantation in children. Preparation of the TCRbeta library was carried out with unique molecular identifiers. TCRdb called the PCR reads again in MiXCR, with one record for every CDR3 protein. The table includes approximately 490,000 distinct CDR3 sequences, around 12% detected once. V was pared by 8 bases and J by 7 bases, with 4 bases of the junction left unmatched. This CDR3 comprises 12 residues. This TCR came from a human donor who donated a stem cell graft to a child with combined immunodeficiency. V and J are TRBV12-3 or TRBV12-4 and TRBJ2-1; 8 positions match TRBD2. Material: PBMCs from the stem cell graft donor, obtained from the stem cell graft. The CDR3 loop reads CASVSGSNEQFF. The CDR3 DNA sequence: TGTGCCAGCGTCAGCGGGAGTAATGAGCAGTTCTTC.